Presented here are 16 T cell receptor beta chains from one specimen sequenced in a study of identical twins. TCRdb reanalysed the 5' RACE reads using MiXCR and keeps one entry per CDR3 protein. The data contain some 1,600,000 distinct CDR3 sequences, around 33% of them singletons. Sequencing used cord blood. These receptor sequences come from a newborn girl in good health.

The rearrangement links TRBV10-3 to TRBJ1-1, with 9 nucleotides matching TRBD1. This CDR3 is built from 17 residues. Germline values: CDR1 ENHRY, CDR2 SYGVKD. The junction had 14 bases not matched to a gene; V was cut back by 3 bases and J by 6 bases. The CDR3 protein is CAISDSLGTGLLAEAFF. As DNA, the CDR3 is TGTGCCATCAGTGACTCCTTGGGGACAGGGCTTTTGGCTGAAGCTTTCTTT.

This clonotype was detected only a few times. The CDR3 protein is CASSPGDGSPLHF. CDR3 sequence (DNA): TGTGCCAGCAGTCCCGGGGACGGCTCACCCCTCCACTTT. This chain joins TRBV12-3 or TRBV12-4 and TRBJ1-6; tentative D call: TRBD1 (5 bases). The V end was cut by 5 bases, the J end by 10 bases, with 12 bases between. The CDR3 spans 13 residues.

The sample holds one count of this clonotype. The rearrangement joins TRBV20-1 to TRBJ2-4; 7 bases are shared with TRBD2. Trimming took 7 bases from V and 0 from J; bases not matched to a gene: 6. From germline, CDR1 is DFQATT and CDR2 SNEGSKA (reference sequence). The CDR3 spans 14 residues. This chain's CDR3 is CSVMGGIAKNIQYF. The CDR3 DNA reads as TGCAGTGTTATGGGGGGGATAGCCAAAAACATTCAGTACTTC.

CDR3 DNA: TGTGCCAGCAGCTTAAAAGCCGTAGCGGGGGGAGGCGATACGCAGTATTTT. Amino acid sequence: CASSLKAVAGGGDTQYF. V usage is TRBV7-2 and J usage is TRBJ2-3; TRBD2 matches 10 bases. Germline-derived CDR1 and CDR2 are SGHTA and FQGNSA. The CDR3 contains 17 residues. V lost 2 bases and J lost 6; bases outside the gene matches: 11.

This clonotype showed up just a few times. Just one base apart from a much larger clone, this may be a read error. J is TRBJ2-5 and V is TRBV29-1; the match to TRBD1 covers 9 bases. Germline CDR1 SQVTM, CDR2 ANQGSEA. J lost 11 bases, V lost 4 bases, and 14 bases had no gene match. CDR3 length equals 14 residues. The DNA of the CDR3 is TGCAGCGTTGGGCTCGGGACAGGGTACTACAAGCAGTACTTC. Its translation is CSVGLGTGYYKQYF.

The CDR3 is CAWTGAGGYTF. The DNA of the CDR3 is TGTGCCTGGACGGGGGCTGGGGGCTACACCTTC. The V gene is TRBV30, the J gene TRBJ1-2, with a tentative D call TRBD1 (6 bases). The germline gives CDR1 GTSNPN, CDR2 SVGIG (reference sequence). The V and J ends lost 4 bases and 8 bases respectively, with 11 bases between them. This CDR3 contains 11 residues.

V gene TRBV15 combines with J gene TRBJ2-3; D is uncertain. Germline CDR1 LNHNV, CDR2 YYDKDF (reference sequence). The CDR3 sequence is 14 residues long. V lost 4 bases and J lost 3, with 11 bases in between. CDR3: CATSTRSVTDTQYF. CDR3 nucleotides: TGTGCCACCAGCACAAGAAGTGTAACAGATACGCAGTATTTT.

This clonotype turned up a few times. The chain combines TRBV20-1 with TRBJ2-1; 7 bases agree with TRBD1. Near its end, the DNA agrees better with TRBJ2-7, so the J call may be wrong. Germline loops: CDR1 DFQATT, CDR2 SNEGSKA (reference sequence). This CDR3 spans 14 amino acids. DNA for the CDR3: TGCAGTGCTAGGACAGGGAGCTCCTACAATGAGCAGTACTTC. This sequence encodes CSARTGSSYNEQYF.

V and J are TRBV24-1 and TRBJ2-3, with a possible D match to TRBD2 (6 bases). Germline V gene lookup returns CDR1 KGHDR and CDR2 SFDVKD. This CDR3 is 15 amino acids long. Trimming took off 4 bases at V and 6 bases at J, with 16 bases between the two ends. CDR3 amino acids: CATSDPRRARDTQYF. As DNA, the CDR3 is TGTGCCACCAGTGACCCACGGAGGGCGCGGGATACGCAGTATTTT.

This clonotype has only a few counts. The J gene is TRBJ2-7, the V gene TRBV14; 9 bases align to TRBD1. J was trimmed by 8 bases and V by 4 bases; bases with no gene match: 3. The V gene's germline CDR1 is SGHDN and CDR2 FVKESK. This CDR3 spans 12 amino acids. In nucleotides, the CDR3 is TGTGCCAGCAGCCCGACAGGGGGTCAGCAGTACTTC. This encodes CASSPTGGQQYF.

This clonotype was seen a handful of times. The rearrangement joins TRBV9 to TRBJ1-5, with D unclear. CDR3 size: 14 residues. The ends were cut back, 0 bases at V and 3 bases at J, with 7 bases in the middle. Germline CDR1 reads SGDLS; CDR2 reads YYNGEE. The DNA of the CDR3 is TGTGCCAGCAGCGTAGTCTGGGACAATCAGCCCCAGCATTTT. Its protein product is CASSVVWDNQPQHF.

This clonotype appeared a few times. The chain couples TRBV6-4 to TRBJ2-1; 10 positions match TRBD2. V lost 0 bases and J lost 7; bases outside the gene matches: 9. The germline V gene encodes CDR1 MRHNA and CDR2 SNTAGT. The CDR3 sequence is 17 residues long. The CDR3 DNA reads TGTGCCAGCAGTGACTCAGGGGAGCGGGGGGGCCTGAATGAGCAGTTCTTC. Translating it yields CASSDSGERGGLNEQFF.

This clonotype was detected a few times. The CDR3 nucleotides are TGTGCCAGTAGTGCTCGGACAGGCGGTCAGCCCCAGCATTTT. This translates into CASSARTGGQPQHF. The chain is built from TRBV19 and TRBJ1-5; 7 nucleotides line up with TRBD1. The V gene end was trimmed by 5 bases and the J gene end by 6 bases; junction bases not matched to a gene: 7. Germline assignment: CDR1 LNHDA and CDR2 SQIVND (reference sequence). The CDR3 covers 14 residues.

This chain links TRBV20-1 with TRBJ1-5; unclear D gene. Germline V gene sequence: CDR1 DFQATT, CDR2 SNEGSKA (reference sequence). The V end was cut by 4 bases, the J end by 3 bases, with 7 bases between. This CDR3 spans 12 amino acids. The CDR3 protein is CSAKQFNQPQHF. CDR3 bases: TGCAGTGCTAAACAGTTCAATCAGCCCCAGCATTTT.

This chain links TRBV27 with TRBJ1-6, with 7 bases that match TRBD1. Germline CDR1 and CDR2: MNHEY and SMNVEV (reference sequence). The V gene end was trimmed by 5 bases and the J gene end by 3 bases; junction bases not matched to a gene: 7. The CDR3 is 16 amino acids. CDR3 sequence: CASSPRDSGYNSPLHF. The CDR3 DNA sequence: TGTGCCAGCAGTCCTCGGGACAGTGGCTATAATTCACCCCTCCACTTT.

The chain couples TRBV7-9 to TRBJ2-5; 7 nucleotides agree with TRBD2. With 5 bases clipped from V and 1 base from J, the junction kept 4 bases outside the gene matches. CDR3 length: 14 residues. Germline CDR1 and CDR2: SEHNR and FQNEAQ (reference sequence). CDR3 DNA: TGTGCCAGCAGCACCCTAGCGGCCCAAGAGACCCAGTACTTC. Translation gives CASSTLAAQETQYF.